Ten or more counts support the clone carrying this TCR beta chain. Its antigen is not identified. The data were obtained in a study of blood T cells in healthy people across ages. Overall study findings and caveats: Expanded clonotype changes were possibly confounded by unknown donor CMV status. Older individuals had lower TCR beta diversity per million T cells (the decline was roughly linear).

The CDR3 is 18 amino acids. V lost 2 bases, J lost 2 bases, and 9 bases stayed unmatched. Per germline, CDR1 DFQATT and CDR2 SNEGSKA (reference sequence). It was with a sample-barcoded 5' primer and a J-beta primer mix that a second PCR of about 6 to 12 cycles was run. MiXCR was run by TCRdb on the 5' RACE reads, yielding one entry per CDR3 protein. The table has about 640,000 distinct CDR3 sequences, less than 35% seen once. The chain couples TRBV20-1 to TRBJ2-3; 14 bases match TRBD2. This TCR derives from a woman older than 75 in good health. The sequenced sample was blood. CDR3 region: CSARTSRTSGGLTDTQYF. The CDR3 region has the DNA TGCAGTGCTAGAACGAGCCGGACTAGCGGGGGGCTCACAGATACGCAGTATTTT.